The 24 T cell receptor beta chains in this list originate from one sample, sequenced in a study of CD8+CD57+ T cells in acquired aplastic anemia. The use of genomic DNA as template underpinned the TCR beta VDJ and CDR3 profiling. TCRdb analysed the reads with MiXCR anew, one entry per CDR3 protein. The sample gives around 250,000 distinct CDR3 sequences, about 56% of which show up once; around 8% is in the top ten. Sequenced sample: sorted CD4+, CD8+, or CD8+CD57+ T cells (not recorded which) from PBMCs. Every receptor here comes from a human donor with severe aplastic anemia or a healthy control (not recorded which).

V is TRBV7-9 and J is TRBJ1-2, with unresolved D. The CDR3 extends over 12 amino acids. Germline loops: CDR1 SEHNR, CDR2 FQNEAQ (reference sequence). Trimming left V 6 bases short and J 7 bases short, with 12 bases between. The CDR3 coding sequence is TGTGCCAGCAGTGGACGCTCCACTGGCTACACCTTC. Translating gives CASSGRSTGYTF.

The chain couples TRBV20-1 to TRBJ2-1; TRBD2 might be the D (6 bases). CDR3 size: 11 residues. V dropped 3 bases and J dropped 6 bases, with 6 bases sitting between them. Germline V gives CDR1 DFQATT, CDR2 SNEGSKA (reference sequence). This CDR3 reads CSASGGNEQFF. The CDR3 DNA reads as TGCAGTGCTAGCGGGGGCAATGAGCAGTTCTTC.

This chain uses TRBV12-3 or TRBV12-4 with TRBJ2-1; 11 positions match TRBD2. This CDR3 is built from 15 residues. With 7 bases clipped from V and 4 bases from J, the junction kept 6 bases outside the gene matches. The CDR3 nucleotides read TGTGCCAGCACCGAGACTAGCGGGGCTTACAATGAGCAGTTCTTC. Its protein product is CASTETSGAYNEQFF.

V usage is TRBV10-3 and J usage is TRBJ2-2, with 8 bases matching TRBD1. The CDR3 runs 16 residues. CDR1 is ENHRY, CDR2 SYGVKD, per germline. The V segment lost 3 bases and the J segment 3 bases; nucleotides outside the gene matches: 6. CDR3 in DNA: TGTGCCATCAGTGAACTTCCGGGACAGGACACCGGGGAGCTGTTTTTT. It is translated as CAISELPGQDTGELFF.

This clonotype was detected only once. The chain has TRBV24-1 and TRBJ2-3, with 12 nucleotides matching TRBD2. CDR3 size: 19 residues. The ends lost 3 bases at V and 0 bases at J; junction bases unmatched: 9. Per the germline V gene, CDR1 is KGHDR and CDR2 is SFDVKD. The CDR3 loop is CATSDVFGTSGWSTDTQYF. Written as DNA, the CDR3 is TGTGCCACCAGTGATGTCTTCGGGACTAGCGGGTGGAGCACAGATACGCAGTATTTT.

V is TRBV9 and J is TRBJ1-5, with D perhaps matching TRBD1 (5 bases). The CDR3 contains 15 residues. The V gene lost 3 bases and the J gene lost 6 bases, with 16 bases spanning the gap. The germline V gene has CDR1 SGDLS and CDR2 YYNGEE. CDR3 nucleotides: TGTGCCAGCAGCGAAGGGACTACTAGCGGTCAGCCCCAGCATTTT. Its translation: CASSEGTTSGQPQHF.

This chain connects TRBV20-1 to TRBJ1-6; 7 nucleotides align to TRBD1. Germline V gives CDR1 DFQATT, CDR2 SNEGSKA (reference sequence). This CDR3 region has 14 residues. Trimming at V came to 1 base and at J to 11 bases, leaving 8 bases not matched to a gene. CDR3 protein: CSARVGTAYTPLHF. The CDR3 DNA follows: TGCAGTGCTAGAGTCGGGACAGCTTATACACCCCTCCACTTT.

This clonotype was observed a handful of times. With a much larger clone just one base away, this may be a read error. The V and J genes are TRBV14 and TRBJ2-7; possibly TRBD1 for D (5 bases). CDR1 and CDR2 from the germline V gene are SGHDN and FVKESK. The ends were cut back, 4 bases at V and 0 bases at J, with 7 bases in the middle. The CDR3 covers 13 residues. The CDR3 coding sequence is TGTGCCAGCAGCCGGACATACTCCTACGAGCAGTACTTC. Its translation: CASSRTYSYEQYF.

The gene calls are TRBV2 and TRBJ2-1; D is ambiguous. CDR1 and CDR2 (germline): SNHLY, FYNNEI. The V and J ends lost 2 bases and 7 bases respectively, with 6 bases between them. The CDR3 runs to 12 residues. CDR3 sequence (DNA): TGTGCCAGCAGTGAAATCCGGAATGAGCAGTTCTTC. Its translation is CASSEIRNEQFF.

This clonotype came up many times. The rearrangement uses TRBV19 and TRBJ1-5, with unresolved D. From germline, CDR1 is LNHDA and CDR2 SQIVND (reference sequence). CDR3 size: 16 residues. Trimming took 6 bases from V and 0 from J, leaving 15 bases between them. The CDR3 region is CASRPGRGDSNQPQHF. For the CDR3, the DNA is TGTGCCAGTAGGCCAGGCAGAGGTGATAGCAATCAGCCCCAGCATTTT.

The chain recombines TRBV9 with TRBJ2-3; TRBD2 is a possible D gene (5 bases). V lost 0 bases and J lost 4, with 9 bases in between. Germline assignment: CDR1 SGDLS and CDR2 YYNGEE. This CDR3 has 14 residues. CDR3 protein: CASSVGGGSDTQYF. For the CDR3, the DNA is TGTGCCAGCAGCGTAGGAGGCGGGTCAGATACGCAGTATTTT. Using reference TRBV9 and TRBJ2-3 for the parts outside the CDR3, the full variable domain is DSGVTQTPKHLITATGQRVTLRCSPRSGDLSVYWYQQSLDQGLQFLIQYYNGEERAKGNILERFSAQQFPDLHSELNLSSLELGDSALYFCASSVGGGSDTQYFGPGTRLTVL.

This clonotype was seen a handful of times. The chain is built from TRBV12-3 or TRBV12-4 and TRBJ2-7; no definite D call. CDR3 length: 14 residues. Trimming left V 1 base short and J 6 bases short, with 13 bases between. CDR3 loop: CASSLGSGWVEQYF. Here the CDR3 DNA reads TGTGCCAGCAGTTTAGGCAGTGGATGGGTCGAGCAGTACTTC.

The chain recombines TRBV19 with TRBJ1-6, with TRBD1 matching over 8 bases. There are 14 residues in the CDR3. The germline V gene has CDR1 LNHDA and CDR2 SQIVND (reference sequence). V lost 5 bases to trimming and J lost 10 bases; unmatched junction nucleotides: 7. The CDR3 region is CASSLQGVWSPLHF. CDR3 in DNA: TGTGCCAGTAGTCTACAGGGGGTTTGGTCACCCCTCCACTTT. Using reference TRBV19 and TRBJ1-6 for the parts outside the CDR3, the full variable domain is DGGITQSPKYLFRKEGQNVTLSCEQNLNHDAMYWYRQDPGQGLRLIYYSQIVNDFQKGDIAEGYSVSREKKESFPLTVTSAQKNPTAFYLCASSLQGVWSPLHFGNGTRLTVT.

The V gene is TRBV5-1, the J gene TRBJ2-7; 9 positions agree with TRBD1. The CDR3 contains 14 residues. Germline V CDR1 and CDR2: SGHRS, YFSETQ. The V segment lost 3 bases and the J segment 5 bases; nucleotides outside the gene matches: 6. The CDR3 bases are TGCGCCAGCAGCTCGGGGACAGGGAGAAACGAGCAGTACTTC. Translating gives CASSSGTGRNEQYF.

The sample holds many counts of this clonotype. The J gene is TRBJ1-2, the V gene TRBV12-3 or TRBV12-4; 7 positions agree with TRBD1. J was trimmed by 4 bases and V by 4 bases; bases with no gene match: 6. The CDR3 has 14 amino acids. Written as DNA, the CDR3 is TGTGCCAGCAGTTCCGACAGGGTTATCTATGGCTACACCTTC. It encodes CASSSDRVIYGYTF.

CDR3 sequence: CASSVASGGTSETQYF. CDR3 DNA: TGTGCCAGCAGCGTAGCCTCAGGGGGCACGTCGGAGACCCAGTACTTC. The rearrangement joins TRBV9 to TRBJ2-5; 8 bases line up with TRBD1. J lost 5 bases, V lost 0 bases, and 9 bases had no gene match. Germline-derived CDR1 and CDR2 are SGDLS and YYNGEE. CDR3 length: 16 amino acids.

The CDR3 DNA sequence: TGTGCCACCAGTGATCTTCGACAGCCTGAATCCTACAATGAGCAGTTCTTC. Its translation: CATSDLRQPESYNEQFF. The chain joins TRBV24-1 to TRBJ2-1; perhaps TRBD1 as D (5 bases). The CDR3 loop spans 17 amino acids. Trimming shortened V by 3 bases and J by 1 base, and 15 bases separated the two germline ends. Germline CDR1 KGHDR, CDR2 SFDVKD.

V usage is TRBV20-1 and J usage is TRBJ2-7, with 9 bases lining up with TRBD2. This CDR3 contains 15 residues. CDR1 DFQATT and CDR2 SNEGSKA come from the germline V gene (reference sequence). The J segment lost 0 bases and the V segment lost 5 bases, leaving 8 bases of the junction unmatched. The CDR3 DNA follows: TGCAGTGCTCCCACCCGGACTAGCGCCTCCTACGAGCAGTACTTC. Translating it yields CSAPTRTSASYEQYF.

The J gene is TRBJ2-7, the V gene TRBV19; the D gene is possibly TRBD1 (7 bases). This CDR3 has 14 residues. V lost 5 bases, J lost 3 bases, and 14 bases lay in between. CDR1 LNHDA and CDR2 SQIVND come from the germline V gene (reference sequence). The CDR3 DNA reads TGTGCCAGTAGTCAGGGGGGCGAGTACTACGAGCAGTACTTC. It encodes CASSQGGEYYEQYF.

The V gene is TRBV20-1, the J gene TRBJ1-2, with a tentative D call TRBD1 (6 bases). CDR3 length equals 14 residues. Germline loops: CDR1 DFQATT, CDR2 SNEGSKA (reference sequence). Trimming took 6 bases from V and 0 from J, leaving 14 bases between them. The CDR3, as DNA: TGCAGTGCCCGCCGGGACACCTCTAACTATGGCTACACCTTC. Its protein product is CSARRDTSNYGYTF.

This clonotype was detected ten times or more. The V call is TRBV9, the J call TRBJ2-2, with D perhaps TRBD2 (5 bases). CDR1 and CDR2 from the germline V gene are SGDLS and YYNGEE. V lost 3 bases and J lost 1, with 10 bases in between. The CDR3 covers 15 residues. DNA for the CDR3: TGTGCCAGCAGCGCATCCGGGAAGAACACCGGGGAGCTGTTTTTT. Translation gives CASSASGKNTGELFF.

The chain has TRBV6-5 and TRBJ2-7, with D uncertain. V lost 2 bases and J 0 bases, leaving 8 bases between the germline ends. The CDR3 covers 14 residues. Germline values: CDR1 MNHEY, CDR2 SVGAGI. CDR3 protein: CASSYSFSSYEQYF. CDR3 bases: TGTGCCAGCAGTTACAGTTTTAGCTCCTACGAGCAGTACTTC.

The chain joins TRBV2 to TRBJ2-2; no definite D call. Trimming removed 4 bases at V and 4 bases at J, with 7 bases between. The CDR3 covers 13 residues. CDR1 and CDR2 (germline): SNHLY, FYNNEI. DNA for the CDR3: TGTGCCAGCAGTGCCTCAAGCACCGGGGAGCTGTTTTTT. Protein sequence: CASSASSTGELFF.

The DNA for the CDR3 is TGTGCCACCAGTGTCCTGACTTTC. Translated: CATSVLTF. The chain recombines TRBV24-1 with TRBJ2-6; unclear D gene. This CDR3 is built from 8 residues. Germline CDR1 and CDR2: KGHDR and SFDVKD. V shed 5 bases and J shed 14 bases, with 0 bases lying between them.